These T cell receptor beta chains were read from a single sample in a study of graft-versus-host responses after intestinal transplantation. Using immunoSEQ multiplex PCR, the repertoire was profiled, and TCRdb retains in-frame clones only, with some absent. The data show about 120,000 clones, roughly 96% seen once. What these receptors recognize is not known. This specimen was unstimulated CD8+ T cells sorted from spleen or lymph node cells, taken before intestinal transplant. These receptors were taken from a human donor who received an intestinal transplant. Both conserved end residues are part of each CDR3. The D gene is left open where the match is weak. A row's size may be missing; if present it is once, few, many or a size class.

NA,TRBJ2-5,NA,TRBV5-6,14,CASSWGSIQETQYF,TGTGCCAGCAGTTGGGGCAGTATACAAGAGACCCAGTACTTC
NA,TRBJ2-7,TRBD2,TRBV30,13,CAWKQAGIYEQYF,TGTGCCTGGAAGCAAGCGGGAATCTACGAGCAGTACTTC
NA,TRBJ1-2,NA,TRBV27,13,CASSRDTRYGYTF,TGTGCCAGCAGCCGGGACACGCGCTATGGCTACACCTTC
NA,TRBJ2-7,NA,TRBV7-9,16,CASSPSGTLPAYEQYF,TGTGCCAGCAGCCCTTCCGGGACCCTACCGGCCTACGAGCAGTACTTC
NA,TRBJ2-6,NA,TRBV28,15,CASSPGGGGANVLTF,TGTGCCAGCAGTCCCGGGGGTGGTGGGGCCAACGTCCTGACTTTC
NA,TRBJ1-5,NA,TRBV19,15,CASNVWEQSNQPQHF,TGTGCCAGTAACGTGTGGGAACAGAGCAATCAGCCCCAGCATTTT
NA,TRBJ2-3,TRBD2,TRBV10-2,16,CASSEGLAGVEDTQYF,TGCGCCAGCAGTGAGGGGCTAGCGGGAGTGGAAGATACGCAGTATTTT
NA,TRBJ2-7,TRBD2,TRBV18,16,CASSPWTSGSFYEQYF,TGTGCCAGCTCACCCTGGACTAGCGGGAGTTTCTACGAGCAGTACTTC
NA,TRBJ1-2,NA,TRBV4-1,17,CASSQKGIDQSENGYTF,TGCGCCAGCAGCCAAAAGGGGATCGATCAGTCGGAAAATGGCTACACCTTC
NA,TRBJ2-2,NA,TRBV7-3,14,CASSLSRDTGELFF,TGTGCCAGCAGCTTAAGCCGGGACACCGGGGAGCTGTTTTTT
NA,TRBJ2-7,NA,TRBV4-3,15,CASSQMRGSFYEQYF,TGCGCCAGCAGCCAAATGCGGGGCAGCTTCTACGAGCAGTACTTC
few,TRBJ1-3,NA,TRBV4-3,17,CASSQETAGSLWNTIYF,TGCGCCAGCAGCCAAGAGACGGCTGGCTCATTGTGGAACACCATATATTTT
NA,TRBJ1-5,NA,TRBV6-6,14,CASSFPGSNQPQHF,TGTGCCAGCAGTTTTCCAGGGAGCAATCAGCCCCAGCATTTT
NA,TRBJ1-4,NA,TRBV2,14,CASSETGYNEKLFF,TGTGCCAGCAGCGAGACGGGGTATAATGAAAAACTGTTTTTT
NA,TRBJ2-1,NA,TRBV29-1,16,CSVEDDGGVDYNEQFF,TGCAGCGTTGAAGATGATGGAGGGGTTGACTACAATGAGCAGTTCTTC
NA,TRBJ1-1,NA,TRBV28,12,CASSPRYTEAFF,TGTGCCAGCAGTCCTCGGTACACTGAAGCTTTCTTT
NA,TRBJ1-5,TRBD1,TRBV19,14,CASSIRAGGQPQHF,TGTGCCAGTAGTATAAGGGCAGGGGGACAGCCCCAGCATTTT
NA,TRBJ1-1,NA,TRBV15,13,CATSGGLNTEAFF,TGTGCCACCAGCGGCGGACTGAACACTGAAGCTTTCTTT
NA,TRBJ2-1,TRBD2,TRBV28,16,CASSPAGARTYNEQFF,TGTGCCAGCAGTCCAGCGGGAGCTAGGACCTACAATGAGCAGTTCTTC
NA,TRBJ1-5,NA,TRBV27,15,CASSLLAENNQPQHF,TGTGCCAGCAGCCTGCTGGCGGAAAACAATCAGCCCCAGCATTTT
NA,TRBJ2-7,NA,TRBV4-1,16,CASSQDLSWGHYEQYF,TGCGCCAGCAGCCAAGATCTGAGTTGGGGCCACTACGAGCAGTACTTC
few,TRBJ1-1,NA,TRBV7-2,12,CASSQNTGGAFF,TGTGCCAGCAGCCAGAATACCGGGGGAGCTTTCTTT
NA,TRBJ2-7,NA,TRBV19,14,CASSYSGFSYEQYF,TGTGCCAGTAGCTATAGCGGATTCTCCTACGAGCAGTACTTC
NA,TRBJ1-2,NA,TRBV4-3,18,CASSQDGQGALTRYGYTF,TGCGCCAGCAGCCAAGACGGGCAGGGAGCCCTAACTAGATATGGCTACACCTTC
NA,TRBJ2-7,TRBD1,TRBV30,12,CAHQGARYEQYF,TGTGCCCACCAGGGGGCTCGATACGAGCAGTACTTC
NA,TRBJ2-6,NA,TRBV4-1,15,CASSQHSTGANVLTF,TGCGCCAGCAGCCAACACTCTACTGGGGCCAACGTCCTGACTTTC
NA,TRBJ2-1,TRBD2,TRBV30,13,CAFPRWEGNEQFF,TGTGCCTTTCCCCGGTGGGAGGGGAATGAGCAGTTCTTC
NA,TRBJ2-1,NA,TRBV19,12,CASSGNYNEQFF,TGTGCCAGTAGTGGGAATTACAATGAGCAGTTCTTC
NA,TRBJ1-1,NA,TRBV19,12,CASSWGSPRTFF,TGTGCCAGTAGCTGGGGCAGCCCGCGAACTTTCTTT
NA,TRBJ2-5,TRBD2,TRBV27,16,CASTPTLAGGGETQYF,TGTGCCAGCACCCCGACTCTAGCGGGAGGTGGAGAGACCCAGTACTTC
once,TRBJ2-3,NA,TRBV5-6,13,CASSWTSTDTQYF,TGTGCCAGCAGCTGGACTAGCACAGATACGCAGTATTTT
NA,TRBJ1-5,NA,TRBV19,15,CAGRQAHGGNQPQHF,TGTGCCGGAAGACAGGCCCATGGGGGAAATCAGCCCCAGCATTTT
few,TRBJ2-7,TRBD1,TRBV9,15,CASSARPGQAYEQYF,TGTGCCAGCAGCGCCAGACCTGGACAGGCCTACGAGCAGTACTTC
NA,TRBJ2-6,NA,TRBV4-1,15,CASSYESSGANVLTF,TGCGCCAGCAGTTATGAGAGCTCTGGGGCCAACGTCCTGACTTTC
NA,TRBJ1-1,NA,TRBV19,15,CASSIDQAGDTEAFF,TGTGCCAGTAGTATAGATCAGGCGGGGGACACTGAAGCTTTCTTT
NA,TRBJ2-5,NA,TRBV27,15,CASSHYPGLLETQYF,TGTGCCAGCAGCCATTACCCGGGACTCCTTGAGACCCAGTACTTC
NA,TRBJ1-1,NA,TRBV19,13,CASSIRGRSEAFF,TGTGCCAGTAGTATAAGGGGTAGATCTGAAGCTTTCTTT
NA,TRBJ2-3,TRBD2,TRBV10-2,16,CASKLLRTSDADTQYF,TGCGCCAGCAAGCTCCTGCGGACTAGCGATGCAGATACGCAGTATTTT
NA,TRBJ2-1,TRBD2,TRBV14,19,CASSQDGGPLAGGGNEQFF,TGTGCCAGCAGCCAAGATGGTGGACCTTTAGCGGGAGGGGGCAATGAGCAGTTCTTC
NA,TRBJ2-7,TRBD1,TRBV11-2,15,CASSASRTGGYEQYF,TGTGCCAGCAGCGCAAGCCGGACAGGGGGTTACGAGCAGTACTTC
NA,TRBJ2-1,TRBD2,TRBV5-1,17,CASSLGGGRFPYNEQFF,TGCGCCAGCAGCTTGGGTGGCGGGAGGTTTCCCTACAATGAGCAGTTCTTC
once,TRBJ2-3,NA,TRBV7-9,14,CASSPSKTRDTQYF,TGTGCCAGCAGCCCTTCCAAGACCAGAGATACGCAGTATTTT
NA,TRBJ2-7,NA,TRBV14,13,CASAWGGGYEQYF,TGTGCCAGCGCCTGGGGCGGCGGATACGAGCAGTACTTC
NA,TRBJ2-7,NA,TRBV27,13,CASSLAGPYEQYF,TGTGCCAGCAGTCTAGCCGGGCCCTACGAGCAGTACTTC
NA,TRBJ2-3,TRBD2,TRBV7-3,16,CASSPSGLAGADTQYF,TGTGCCAGCAGCCCGTCAGGACTAGCGGGAGCAGATACGCAGTATTTT
NA,TRBJ2-7,NA,TRBV6-6,15,CASSYPPGGRDEQYF,TGTGCCAGCAGTTACCCTCCTGGGGGTCGCGACGAGCAGTACTTC
once,TRBJ2-1,NA,TRBV28,13,CASSLGSYNEQFF,TGTGCCAGCAGTTTAGGTTCCTACAATGAGCAGTTCTTC
NA,TRBJ2-7,NA,TRBV4-3,14,CASSQDVVTYEQYF,TGCGCCAGCAGCCAAGATGTGGTAACTTACGAGCAGTACTTC
NA,TRBJ1-1,NA,TRBV4-1,17,CASSQGHLVSVNTEAFF,TGCGCCAGCAGCCAAGGGCACTTGGTGTCTGTGAACACTGAAGCTTTCTTT
NA,TRBJ1-1,NA,TRBV19,14,CASSRLKSGPRAFF,TGTGCCAGTAGTAGACTGAAATCCGGGCCGAGGGCTTTCTTT
few,TRBJ2-1,TRBD1,TRBV7-6,13,CASSLVGQDEQFF,TGTGCCAGCAGCTTAGTGGGACAGGATGAGCAGTTCTTC
once,TRBJ1-5,NA,TRBV7-9,13,CASSLAGSWPQHF,TGTGCCAGCAGCTTAGCGGGCTCTTGGCCCCAGCATTTT
NA,TRBJ1-5,NA,TRBV7-9,12,CASSLDRQPQHF,TGTGCCAGCAGCTTAGATAGGCAGCCCCAGCATTTT
NA,TRBJ2-3,TRBD2,TRBV7-2,15,CASSLGAGVQDTQYF,TGTGCCAGCAGCTTAGGAGCGGGAGTACAAGATACGCAGTATTTT
NA,TRBJ2-3,NA,TRBV5-6,13,CASSVGTTDTQYF,TGTGCCAGCAGCGTGGGGACGACAGATACGCAGTATTTT
NA,TRBJ1-1,TRBD1,TRBV9,15,CASSVGTGGLPEAFF,TGTGCCAGCAGCGTAGGGACAGGAGGGCTACCTGAAGCTTTCTTT
NA,TRBJ2-7,NA,TRBV28,14,CASSLTGFLYEQYF,TGTGCCAGCAGTCTCACAGGGTTTCTCTACGAGCAGTACTTC